Below are 27 T cell receptor beta chains sequenced from a single sample in a study of T cell repertoires in cytomegalovirus infection (dated 2019 in TCRdb). Sequencing took place on an Illumina HiSeq 1500. TCRdb handled the public reads itself, with Q25 trimming in fastp and clone calling in MiXCR, and kept productive beta chains. Identical CDR3 proteins give one entry, which carries the most common genes and DNA. The sample data list more than 400,000 distinct CDR3 sequences, and more than 25% of these were observed just once. Clones ranked in the top ten supply less than 15% of the sample. The specimen sequenced was PBMCs. These TCRs come from a human donor in good health (CMV status not recorded). Some clones in this sample may be carry-over from other donors' samples.

This clonotype was found many times. This chain uses TRBV7-6 with TRBJ2-1; D not certain. The ends were cut back, 1 base at V and 9 bases at J, with 4 bases in the middle. This CDR3 has 11 amino acids. Germline-derived CDR1 and CDR2 are SGHVS and FNYEAQ. The CDR3 sequence is CASSLGTEQFF. The CDR3 DNA reads TGTGCCAGCAGCTTAGGGACTGAGCAGTTCTTC.

This clonotype was seen a few times. The V gene is TRBV7-4, the J gene TRBJ2-6; D not certain. The germline V gene has CDR1 SGHVT and CDR2 SQSDAQ. This CDR3 has 15 amino acids. The V end was cut by 3 bases, the J end by 1 base, with 7 bases between. The CDR3 DNA reads as TGTGCCAGCAGCTTTCTGAGATCTGGGGCCAACGTCCTGACTTTC. It is translated as CASSFLRSGANVLTF.

This chain's CDR3 is CASSLGQDPYEQYF. The CDR3 nucleotides read TGTGCCAGCAGCCTGGGACAGGACCCCTACGAGCAGTACTTC. The V and J genes are TRBV28 and TRBJ2-7; 8 bases align to TRBD1. CDR1 and CDR2 from the germline V gene are MDHEN and SYDVKM. CDR3 size: 14 residues. Germline trimming cut 6 bases from V and 2 bases from J; bases unmatched to any gene: 6.

There are a few counts of this clonotype. The chain employs TRBV12-3 or TRBV12-4 and TRBJ2-1; 8 nucleotides line up with TRBD2. The CDR3 contains 14 residues. V shed 5 bases and J 8 bases; nucleotides not matched to a gene: 8. The CDR3 protein is CASSVGLEGDEQFF. The CDR3 DNA is TGTGCCAGCAGTGTGGGACTAGAGGGGGATGAGCAGTTCTTC.

In this sample, this clonotype turned up a few times. This chain joins TRBV6-5 and TRBJ2-2; TRBD1 aligns across 7 bases. With V trimmed by 2 bases and J by 5 bases, 14 bases remained unmatched. This CDR3 region has 18 residues. Germline loops: CDR1 MNHEY, CDR2 SVGAGI. CDR3 bases: TGTGCCAGCAGTTACCAACTGCCCGGGACAGATTCTACCGGGGAGCTGTTTTTT. Its protein is CASSYQLPGTDSTGELFF.

This clonotype was detected many times. This chain links TRBV7-2 with TRBJ2-1; 7 bases line up with TRBD2. CDR1 is SGHTA, CDR2 FQGNSA, per germline. CDR3 length: 13 residues. V gave up 4 bases and J gave up 6 bases; unmatched junction bases: 3. The CDR3 protein is CASSWLAANEQFF. In DNA, the CDR3 is TGTGCCAGCAGCTGGCTAGCGGCCAATGAGCAGTTCTTC.

V gene TRBV6-5 combines with J gene TRBJ2-1; either TRBD1 or TRBD2 may fit D (5 bases each). CDR1 is MNHEY and CDR2 is SVGAGI in the germline V gene. This CDR3 has 12 amino acids. Between the trimmed V and J ends, which lost 6 bases and 11 bases, there was a span of 14 bases. CDR3 residues: CASSSGTAQQFF. The CDR3 nucleotides are TGTGCCAGCAGCTCCGGGACCGCACAGCAGTTCTTC.

The chain has TRBV19 and TRBJ1-1; D is unresolved. Germline loops: CDR1 LNHDA, CDR2 SQIVND (reference sequence). The CDR3 runs to 12 residues. Trimming stripped 1 base from V and 7 bases from J, with 7 bases between. This chain's CDR3 is CASSIGTSEAFF. Here the CDR3 DNA reads TGTGCCAGTAGTATAGGAACAAGTGAAGCTTTCTTT.

Many counts were recorded for this clonotype. The CDR3 bases are TGTGCCAGCAGCTTAAACAGGGGGCGATCGAATGAGCAGTTCTTC. It translates to CASSLNRGRSNEQFF. The chain has TRBV7-2 and TRBJ2-1; 9 nucleotides line up with TRBD1. Germline CDR1 is SGHTA and CDR2 is FQGNSA. The CDR3 is 15 amino acids. The V segment lost 2 bases and the J segment 7 bases; nucleotides outside the gene matches: 6.

Ten or more counts support this clonotype. The CDR3 coding sequence is TGTGCCAGCATCCCGGGCACAGGGGTGAACACTGAAGCTTTCTTT. Encoded protein: CASIPGTGVNTEAFF. This rearrangement joins TRBV7-9 to TRBJ1-1; TRBD1 agrees at 7 bases. CDR1 SEHNR and CDR2 FQNEAQ come from the germline V gene (reference sequence). V shed 7 bases, J shed 0 bases, and the junction held 8 bases outside the gene matches. The CDR3 extends over 15 amino acids.

This clonotype was observed a handful of times. This rearrangement joins TRBV7-9 to TRBJ2-3, with a possible D match to TRBD1 (6 bases). The CDR3 sequence is 20 residues long. Germline values: CDR1 SEHNR, CDR2 FQNEAQ (reference sequence). V gave up 2 bases and J gave up 2 bases, with 26 bases separating them. The chain's CDR3 is CASSLRDKITSQLFTDTQYF. CDR3 nucleotides: TGTGCCAGCAGCTTACGGGACAAAATTACCAGCCAACTGTTCACAGATACGCAGTATTTT.

In regard to this clonotype: A much more abundant neighbour one base away suggests this may be a read error. The V call is TRBV28, the J call TRBJ2-7; D gene uncertain. Germline V gene data show CDR1 as MDHEN and CDR2 as SYDVKM. Between the trimmed V and J ends, which lost 4 bases and 3 bases, there was a span of 7 bases. The CDR3 loop spans 12 amino acids. The CDR3 DNA reads TGTGCCAGCAGTTCCCCCTACTACGAGCAGTACTTC. Translation: CASSSPYYEQYF.

In this sample, this clonotype turned up a few times. The rearrangement joins TRBV2 to TRBJ1-2, with TRBD1 matching over 10 bases. Germline V CDR1 and CDR2: SNHLY, FYNNEI. V shed 8 bases and J 7 bases; nucleotides not matched to a gene: 10. The CDR3 extends over 14 amino acids. CDR3 nucleotide sequence: TGTGCCAGCGGCAGGACAGGGGGTCAGTCTGGCTACACCTTC. Its translation is CASGRTGGQSGYTF.

This clonotype was found a few times. The chain joins TRBV5-4 to TRBJ2-1; perhaps TRBD1 as D (6 bases). This CDR3 has 16 amino acids. V lost 4 bases to trimming and J lost 3 bases, with 17 bases between them. Germline V CDR1 and CDR2: SGHNT, YYREEE (reference sequence). The CDR3: CASSKATGRVYNEQFF. In DNA form, the CDR3 reads TGTGCCAGCAGCAAAGCGACAGGACGGGTCTACAATGAGCAGTTCTTC.

The J gene is TRBJ1-4, the V gene TRBV6-5; D perhaps matches TRBD1 (5 bases). The CDR3 sequence is 14 residues long. V lost 0 bases to trimming and J lost 7 bases, with 9 bases between them. Germline V gene data show CDR1 as MNHEY and CDR2 as SVGAGI. This CDR3 reads CASSYSQRGEKLFF. CDR3 in DNA: TGTGCCAGCAGTTACTCCCAGAGGGGTGAAAAACTGTTTTTT.

The rearrangement uses TRBV6-1 and TRBJ2-3; 11 bases agree with TRBD2. V shed 6 bases and J 7 bases; nucleotides not matched to a gene: 15. This CDR3 comprises 17 residues. CDR1 MNHNS and CDR2 SASEGT come from the germline V gene. CDR3 residues: CASSLNPTSGSRNTQYF. The CDR3 DNA is TGTGCCAGCAGCCTAAACCCCACTAGCGGGAGTAGGAATACGCAGTATTTT.

In this sample, this clonotype turned up many times. The junction and the germline gene differ at one end; a read error may be behind it. The chain joins TRBV7-2 to TRBJ2-1; tentative D call: TRBD2 (5 bases). This CDR3 region has 12 residues. Germline CDR1 SGHTA, CDR2 FQGNSA. The CDR3 sequence is CASRIREGLRNF. For the CDR3, the DNA is TGTGCCAGCCGGATTCGTGAGGGTCTCCGGAACTTC.

The chain employs TRBV10-3 and TRBJ1-4; 8 bases fit TRBD1. The junction had 5 bases not matched to a gene; V was cut back by 4 bases and J by 4 bases. The germline CDR1 and CDR2 sequences are ENHRY and SYGVKD. The CDR3 covers 15 residues. For the CDR3, the DNA is TGTGCCATCAGTGGAACAGGGGGTGGTAATGAAAAACTGTTTTTT. Its translation: CAISGTGGGNEKLFF.

The chain joins TRBV19 to TRBJ2-1, with 13 bases that match TRBD2. V shed 7 bases and J 8 bases; nucleotides not matched to a gene: 8. Germline CDR1 and CDR2: LNHDA and SQIVND (reference sequence). CDR3 size: 15 residues. The CDR3 region has the DNA TGTGCCAGTAACCCGACTAGCGGGAGGTTCTATGAGCAGTTCTTC. It translates to CASNPTSGRFYEQFF.

This clonotype was found a few times. CDR3 bases: TGTGCCAGCAGCCAGGGGACAGGGGTAGAGACCCAGTACTTC. It translates to CASSQGTGVETQYF. The chain combines TRBV4-2 with TRBJ2-5; 10 bases map to TRBD1. Trimming cost V 3 bases and J 4 bases; bases outside gene matches: 2. CDR1 and CDR2 (germline): LGHNA, YNFKEQ. This CDR3 has 14 amino acids.

The chain combines TRBV4-3 with TRBJ2-7; TRBD2 aligns across 10 bases. Unmatched junction bases numbered 5, after V lost 1 base and J lost 2 bases. The CDR3 sequence is 16 residues long. Germline V gives CDR1 LGHNA, CDR2 YSLEER. The CDR3 region is CASSQVGLAVTYEQYF. The CDR3 coding sequence is TGCGCCAGCAGCCAAGTTGGACTAGCGGTGACCTACGAGCAGTACTTC.

This clonotype showed up many times. The chain is built from TRBV7-9 and TRBJ2-5, with D possibly matching TRBD1 (6 bases). Germline V gives CDR1 SEHNR, CDR2 FQNEAQ (reference sequence). The germline V and J ends were trimmed by 1 base and 2 bases, with 17 bases remaining between them. The CDR3 length is 17 residues. In nucleotides, the CDR3 is TGTGCCAGCAGCTTAGGTCATTTTGGGACACCGCAAGAGACCCAGTACTTC. Protein product: CASSLGHFGTPQETQYF.

This clonotype was counted only a few times. The chain has TRBV20-1 and TRBJ1-5; D unresolved. The CDR3 consists of 12 residues. Germline V lookup: CDR1 DFQATT, CDR2 SNEGSKA (reference sequence). Trimming shortened V by 2 bases and J by 8 bases, and 10 bases separated the two germline ends. CDR3 DNA: TGCAGTGCTAGACAAGCCTCGGAGCCCCAGCATTTT. Translating it yields CSARQASEPQHF.

This clonotype was observed a handful of times. This rearrangement joins TRBV7-3 to TRBJ2-2; TRBD2 matches 9 bases. This CDR3 has 16 amino acids. J was trimmed by 4 bases and V by 0 bases; bases with no gene match: 3. In germline, CDR1 is SGHTA, CDR2 FQGTGA. The CDR3 protein is CASSLTGGRATGELFF. In DNA, the CDR3 is TGTGCCAGCAGCTTAACGGGCGGGAGGGCCACCGGGGAGCTGTTTTTT.

This clonotype has just a few counts. The chain joins TRBV11-3 to TRBJ2-5; TRBD1 is a possible D gene (6 bases). Germline values: CDR1 SGHNT, CDR2 YENEEA. The CDR3 has 14 amino acids. The V end was cut by 1 base, the J end by 5 bases, with 11 bases between. The CDR3 region is CASSLGTGMETQYF. In nucleotides, the CDR3 is TGTGCCAGCAGCTTAGGAACAGGGATGGAGACCCAGTACTTC.

This chain links TRBV4-1 with TRBJ2-3; a weak D match, TRBD2 (5 bases). Trimming removed 0 bases from V and 4 bases from J, with 11 bases in between. CDR1 MGHRA and CDR2 YSYEKL come from the germline V gene. CDR3 length: 15 amino acids. The CDR3 sequence: CASSQDRGSSDTQYF. Written as DNA, the CDR3 is TGCGCCAGCAGCCAAGATCGGGGTTCTTCAGATACGCAGTATTTT.

This clonotype came up a few times. The chain recombines TRBV29-1 with TRBJ2-3, with D possibly matching TRBD2 (5 bases). Trimming cost V 4 bases and J 2 bases, with 16 bases left between them. Germline V CDR1 and CDR2: SQVTM, ANQGSEA. The CDR3 extends over 15 amino acids. The CDR3 loop is CSVGEWRTTTDTQYF. CDR3 DNA: TGCAGCGTTGGAGAGTGGAGGACGACCACAGATACGCAGTATTTT.